This TCR beta chain was identified in a study of T cells in Graves' hyperthyroidism and ophthalmopathy. Study results and limitations: Blood held most thyroid clonotypes expanded above 0.001 frequency.

The germline CDR1 and CDR2 sequences are MDHEN and SYDVKM. Trimming took 1 base from V and 2 from J, leaving 3 bases between them. The CDR3 runs 12 residues. This clonotype was seen ten or more times. Its antigen is as yet unknown. Amplification of TCR beta CDR3 regions used RNA as the template. When the TCR CDR3 underwent first-round RT-PCR, the HTBI primer set was used. One entry per CDR3 protein results from TCRdb running MiXCR on the multiplex PCR reads. The sample records tens of thousands of distinct CDR3 sequences, around half being singletons. Patients between 18 and 65 years old had hyperthyroidism, newly diagnosed and lasting under 2 months. PBMCs came from roughly 10 ml fresh peripheral blood.

Sample: blood. The TCR comes from a woman aged 45-65 years with Graves' hyperthyroidism that later progressed to Graves' ophthalmopathy. The chain combines TRBV28 with TRBJ2-7, with D unresolved. In nucleotides, the CDR3 is TGTGCCAGCAGTTTATTCCCCTACGAGCAGTACTTC. It encodes CASSLFPYEQYF.